This T cell receptor (beta chain) was profiled in a study of cytomegalovirus exposure and HLA in healthy donors (dated by TCRdb to about 2017). Regarding the complete study: According to an earlier analysis of around 600 of the donors, 150 million to 200 million T cells yielded roughly 110 million unique TCR beta sequences and 250 to 350 Gb of sequence data. All discovery cohort repertoires had been generated using a single sequencing platform. Because of strong linkage in the cohort, roughly five DR-DQ haplotypes were treated as single units for association and clustering. HLA typing included class I and class II loci at four-digit resolution. Donor age, sex, ethnicity and CMV serostatus were collected together with the repertoire data. About 320 gigabases of sequencing data and tens of millions of unique TCR sequences were included in an early release covering 550 to 650 HLA-typed donors. Among around 400 genotyped donors of the cohort, an average of roughly 230,000 unique TCR beta nucleotide sequences was sequenced per donor, of which about 18% were non-productive. Typing coverage varied by locus: roughly 620-640 donors for A, B, C, DRB1 and DQB1; some 520 for DQA1; over 600 for DPA1; fewer than 480 for DPB1. The aim of the study was to test whether cataloging public T cell receptors could identify signatures of past pathogen exposure. The T cell repertoires of several hundred subjects were profiled by immunosequencing and related to cytomegalovirus serostatus. High-throughput TCR immunosequencing, statistical association of individual TCRs with disease status, and machine learning were combined to predict cytomegalovirus infection status. Rather than drawing on any new phenotypic data, the later analysis identified candidate immune exposures from TCR beta sequences and the way those sequences occurred across donors. To study patterns of TCR occurrence, a later analysis re-analyzed previously published TCR beta repertoires from more than 550 donors and added high-resolution HLA genotyping. In a later genetic analysis, genome-wide SNP genotypes for about 60% of the 666 donors were used, and that subset was treated as a discovery cohort. The genetic ancestry cluster associated with self-reported Caucasian donors included roughly four fifths of the roughly 400 genotyped donors. To decide whether each TCR beta V gene segment behaved as functional or pseudogenic, an earlier analysis of some 600 of the donors relied on high-throughput TCR beta sequencing. Along with the approximately 650-subject first cohort, a separate validation cohort of over 90 different subjects was used.

The germline V gene supplies CDR1 SQVTM and CDR2 ANQGSEA. Between the V and J ends, shortened by 7 bases and 6 bases respectively, the junction contains 15 bases. Including cysteine and phenylalanine, the CDR3 has 12 amino acids. Of the read, only the CDR3 DNA is kept; its 36 bases are in frame from base 1. The cohort was made up of 500 to 800 healthy bone marrow donors. All cohort members were sampled while nominally healthy, although unrecorded immune exposures were likely present. The donor tested CMV seropositive and was one of the 289 seropositive cohort members. A peripheral blood sample was collected from each donor, and TCR beta sequencing was performed on peripheral blood mononuclear cells. The Qiagen DNeasy Blood Extraction Kit was used to extract genomic DNA from the blood cell samples. Study-wide findings and limitations: According to a later analysis, parvovirus B19, influenza, CMV and Epstein-Barr virus appeared linked to several top co-occurrence clusters. Strong co-occurrence of HLA alleles, especially DR and DQ, made assigning TCR associations to individual alleles difficult. The classifier was reported to diagnose cytomegalovirus status with high specificity and sensitivity in both the original and validation cohorts. The cohort was sequenced for TCR beta chains only, and without alpha or paired-chain data the features that could be detected were limited. Because the 87-base-pair reads could not distinguish some IMGT-functional V segments, including TRBV6-2 and TRBV6-3, those segments were excluded. Most TCR sequences were observed very rarely across donors, whereas some public TCRs were present in many individuals. According to a later analysis, TCR association rates differed among HLA loci, with DRB1 alleles showing the most associated TCRs and HLA-C alleles showing the fewest. A further reported finding was that TCR beta sequences accurately predicted the HLA-A and HLA-B alleles for most subjects in the first cohort. A later genetic analysis associated a missense DCLRE1C variant with V-gene and J-gene trimming of TCR beta chains, and an independent cohort replicated the association. The study gave a list of about 160 TCR beta chains associated with cytomegalovirus. In a later genetic analysis, fewer N-insertions in productive TCRs were reported among donors in an Asian-associated ancestry cluster than the roughly 640-donor mean. At a false discovery rate of 0.05, a later analysis linked some 18,000 TCR beta sequences to specific HLA alleles. Because counts were too low, 15 to 20 rarely observed V segments, including chromosome 9 orphons, were excluded from the earlier analysis of 587 of the donors. It was suggested by the authors that the approach could potentially be generalized to other disease states and immunological phenotypes. An earlier analysis of approximately 530 of the donors showed that most TCR beta V segments appeared in productive rearrangements either about 87% or about 30% of the time, which broadly matched IMGT annotations. A group of highly shared sequence variants was considered likely to be a technical artifact of the sequencing pipeline. Sequencing depth was assumed to be roughly uniform across donors in the presence/absence analyses, though that assumption may not hold. Compared with equally common non-associated chains, HLA-associated TCR beta chains in a later analysis were more clonally expanded and had lower generation probabilities. In vitro tests confirmed that a few of the cytomegalovirus-associated TCR beta chains recognize cytomegalovirus antigens. Linkage disequilibrium might explain the correlated functional status among segregating V segments, but an unknown experimental factor could not be excluded. In a later analysis, most CMV-associated TCR beta chains were found to appear HLA-restricted, with HLA associations seemingly driven largely by CMV exposure. HLA typing was unavailable for some donors at each locus, so association tests used only the typed subset. For the cohort, immune exposure information was limited to CMV serostatus.

Concerning this clone: This clone's antigen is unknown. No qualities accompany the bases; no much larger clone lies one base away.

Preparation of the library involved the immunoSEQ multiplex PCR assay. The multiplex PCR relied on a mix of 60 forward primers for TCR Vbeta segments and 13 reverse primers for TCR Jbeta segments. The CDR3 region of rearranged TCR beta genes was amplified from genomic DNA by a multiplex PCR assay. Amplified TCR beta libraries were sequenced as 87-base-pair reads on the Illumina HiSeq System. Turning to the authors' computational methods: A later analysis tallied roughly 78 million unique TCR beta chains across the 600 to 700 repertoires, and some 10 million of those chains were shared by two or more donors. A nearest-neighbor algorithm error-corrected the raw reads and collapsed the reads into unique sequences, merging closely related sequences to remove PCR and sequencing errors. CDR3 sequences were aligned to IMGT reference sequences to assign V, D and J gene segments. For a sequence to be retained, a match of at least six nucleotides to both a V gene segment and a J gene segment was required. Rearrangements were classified as productive when the CDR3 lacked stop codons and remained in frame with V and J, and all other rearrangements were classified as non-productive. CDR3 was defined by IMGT convention, running from the second conserved V-encoded cysteine to the conserved J-encoded phenylalanine. Sequences without an unambiguous match to a single V gene segment were excluded from the earlier analysis of approximately 600 of the donors. An earlier analysis of roughly 590 of the donors called V segments functional above 56.7% productive rearrangements and segregating when the between-donor standard deviation exceeded 5%. A statistical classification framework was built to diagnose cytomegalovirus status from the catalog of TCR beta chain sequences. In a later analysis, TCR nucleotide sequences were compared against IMGT/GENE-DB human TR gene sequences so that V and J genes could be assigned. Using the TCRdist pipeline, a later analysis assigned CDR3 sequences along with most-parsimonious VDJ recombination scenarios. In a later analysis, each TCR beta chain was defined by its CDR3 amino acid sequence together with its V-gene family, and reads lacking a unique V-gene family were excluded. As a way to deal with suspected cross-contamination and a sequencing artifact, a later analysis dropped over 550 nucleotide sequences that were highly shared and had low generation probability. For each public chain, a later analysis derived a clonal expansion index from normalized ranks of inferred template counts within each repertoire. In a later analysis, generation probabilities were computed using a VDJ recombination model fitted to out-of-frame rearrangements, and the results were checked against IGoR. In a later analysis, hypergeometric tests were used to score TCR-TCR, TCR-HLA and TCR-CMV co-occurrence, with a repertoire-size bias correction applied to TCR pairs. False discovery rates were estimated in a later analysis by permuting HLA or CMV assignments 20 times. In a later analysis, co-occurring TCRs were grouped using DBSCAN, with TCRdist sequence similarity added in when clustering inside HLA-allele-positive subsets. Repertoires with fewer than 30,000 or more than 120,000 public chains were left out of co-occurrence clustering, as were five repertoires with anomalous nucleotide sharing. What TCRdb holds here is the immuneACCESS table cut down to in-frame rearrangements. Part of the clones is not present; checked against another copy, under half of the missing clones reflect an unresolved V gene, and the others are unexplained. The D gene and trimming were derived from the DNA, and the V and J assignments and clone size from that table. The sample profile shows approximately 170,000 clones; roughly two thirds of them were found once. Just under 4.5% of the sample lies in the top ten.

The sample consisted of PBMCs. The rearranged chain carries TRBV29-1 and TRBJ1-1; TRBD1 is a possible D gene, resting on 5 matching bases. The TCR was taken from a young woman in good health and CMV-seropositive. In nucleotide form, the sequence is TGCAGCGGAGTTACAGGTGGCCCTGAAGCTTTCTTT. It translates to CSGVTGGPEAFF.